Following are 18 T cell receptor beta chains from one sample sequenced in a study of blood T cells in healthy people across ages (dated by TCRdb to the mid-2010s). Library prep was done by 5' RACE. Sequencing instrument: Illumina HiSeq 2500. A second PCR of about 6 to 11 cycles was performed with a sample-barcoded 5' primer and a J-beta primer mix. The public reads were reanalyzed by TCRdb: fastp trimming at Q25, MiXCR alignment, in-frame beta chains only. Each entry is one CDR3 protein sequence, shown with its most common DNA and genes. Present in this sample are some 1.1 million distinct CDR3 sequences, more than 30% of which were seen just once. The ten largest clones capture around 13% of the sample. Sequences were obtained from blood. The source of these receptors is a man in his late teens or twenties in good health.

The chain combines TRBV7-2 with TRBJ2-3; the match to TRBD1 covers 11 bases. Losses at the gene ends were 4 bases for V and 4 bases for J; bases not matched to a gene: 1. The CDR3 spans 14 residues. In germline, CDR1 is SGHTA, CDR2 FQGNSA. The CDR3 loop is CASSWDRGADTQYF. DNA of the CDR3: TGTGCCAGCAGCTGGGACAGGGGGGCAGATACGCAGTATTTT.

The rearrangement links TRBV20-1 to TRBJ2-1, with 11 bases lining up with TRBD1. CDR1 is DFQATT, CDR2 SNEGSKA, per germline (reference sequence). This CDR3 contains 15 residues. V shed 0 bases, J shed 6 bases, and the junction held 4 bases outside the gene matches. This chain's CDR3 is CSARDLGTGGNEQFF. CDR3 coding DNA: TGCAGTGCTAGAGATCTCGGGACAGGGGGCAATGAGCAGTTCTTC.

The V gene is TRBV12-3 or TRBV12-4, the J gene TRBJ2-1, with TRBD1 matching over 8 bases. This CDR3 contains 17 residues. With V trimmed by 5 bases and J by 0 bases, 9 bases remained unmatched. In DNA form, the CDR3 reads TGTGCCAGCAGTGATGGACAGGGACCCTTCTCCTACAATGAGCAGTTCTTC. This codes for CASSDGQGPFSYNEQFF.

The V and J genes are TRBV2 and TRBJ1-2; no clear D. This CDR3 spans 12 amino acids. The germline V gene has CDR1 SNHLY and CDR2 FYNNEI. The germline V and J ends were trimmed by 6 bases and 13 bases, with 18 bases remaining between them. DNA for the CDR3: TGTGCCAGCAGGTTAAGGACGGCTCCTAGCACCTTC. Translated, it gives CASRLRTAPSTF.

This clonotype was counted ten times or more. The chain couples TRBV5-1 to TRBJ2-2; D unclear. The CDR3 extends over 14 amino acids. Germline values: CDR1 SGHRS, CDR2 YFSETQ. V was clipped by 1 base and J by 1 base, with 5 bases between them. The CDR3, as DNA: TGCGCCAGCAGCTTGTCACTGAACACCGGGGAGCTGTTTTTT. This translates into CASSLSLNTGELFF.

V and J are TRBV20-1 and TRBJ2-3; D is unclear. The ends were cut back, 5 bases at V and 0 bases at J, with 15 bases in the middle. The CDR3 runs to 15 residues. Germline lookup yields CDR1 DFQATT and CDR2 SNEGSKA (reference sequence). The CDR3 DNA reads as TGCAGTGCTCCACTATCAGAACTAAGCACAGATACGCAGTATTTT. Translation: CSAPLSELSTDTQYF.

This clonotype was recorded only once. The chain links TRBV6-2 or TRBV6-3 to TRBJ2-1; D remains unclear. The closer fit of TRBJ2-7 to the DNA end suggests the J call may be wrong. This CDR3 contains 12 residues. CDR1 and CDR2 from the germline V gene are MNHEY and SVGEGT. The CDR3 sequence: CASRRPKDEQYF. The CDR3 nucleotides read TGTGCCAGCAGGAGGCCAAAGGATGAGCAGTACTTC.

V usage is TRBV5-1 and J usage is TRBJ2-2; possibly TRBD1 for D (5 bases). The CDR3 extends over 16 amino acids. V was clipped by 0 bases and J by 7 bases, with 16 bases between them. The germline V gene encodes CDR1 SGHRS and CDR2 YFSETQ. CDR3 loop: CASSLARQRVIGELFF. CDR3 nucleotide sequence: TGCGCCAGCAGCTTGGCCCGACAGAGAGTAATCGGGGAGCTGTTTTTT.

This clonotype was seen ten or more times. The genes are TRBV4-2 and TRBJ2-6; D remains unclear. Trimming left V 0 bases short and J 0 bases short, with 12 bases between. The CDR3 loop spans 18 amino acids. Germline-derived CDR1 and CDR2 are LGHNA and YNFKEQ. This CDR3 reads CASSQELGTVSGANVLTF. The DNA for the CDR3 is TGTGCCAGCAGCCAAGAATTAGGCACAGTCTCTGGGGCCAACGTCCTGACTTTC.

This clonotype came up many times. The chain recombines TRBV5-1 with TRBJ2-3, with a weak D call TRBD2 (5 bases). Between the trimmed V and J ends, which lost 2 bases and 0 bases, there was a span of 13 bases. The CDR3 contains 16 residues. Germline CDR1 is SGHRS and CDR2 is YFSETQ. The CDR3 loop reads CASSFLFGGSTDTQYF. CDR3 bases: TGCGCCAGCAGCTTTCTCTTTGGAGGAAGCACAGATACGCAGTATTTT.

This clonotype has ten or more counts. V is TRBV12-3 or TRBV12-4 and J is TRBJ2-1; D not resolved. This CDR3 region has 12 residues. Between the trimmed V and J ends, which lost 6 bases and 10 bases, there was a span of 13 bases. The CDR3 sequence: CASSLAGGEQFF. The CDR3 nucleotides read TGTGCCAGCAGCTTGGCCGGTGGGGAGCAGTTCTTC.

This chain connects TRBV3-1 to TRBJ1-2, with D uncertain. Germline CDR1 and CDR2: LGHDT and YNNKEL (reference sequence). The CDR3 runs 13 residues. V was clipped by 2 bases and J by 7 bases, with 11 bases between them. The CDR3 region is CASSQISRTGYTF. In DNA, the CDR3 is TGTGCCAGCAGCCAAATCTCACGGACTGGCTACACCTTC.

This clonotype occurred once. The rearrangement uses TRBV30 and TRBJ2-1; 8 nucleotides match TRBD1. This CDR3 region has 14 residues. With V trimmed by 0 bases and J by 10 bases, 8 bases remained unmatched. The V gene's germline CDR1 is GTSNPN and CDR2 SVGIG (reference sequence). The CDR3 protein is CAWSVGQVVYEQFF. CDR3 bases: TGTGCCTGGAGTGTGGGACAGGTGGTCTACGAGCAGTTCTTC.

A few counts support this clonotype. The chain links TRBV20-1 to TRBJ1-1; D is undetermined. V lost 0 bases and J 5 bases, leaving 13 bases between the germline ends. The CDR3 covers 14 residues. CDR1 is DFQATT, CDR2 SNEGSKA, per germline (reference sequence). The CDR3 spells CSARDWQLVTEAFF. The CDR3 nucleotides read TGCAGTGCTAGAGATTGGCAGTTAGTGACTGAAGCTTTCTTT.

The chain carries TRBV7-9 and TRBJ1-1, with a tentative D call TRBD1 (6 bases). The CDR3 runs to 13 residues. Trimming took off 4 bases at V and 4 bases at J, with 10 bases between the two ends. The germline gives CDR1 SEHNR, CDR2 FQNEAQ (reference sequence). Here the CDR3 reads CASSSKGGTEAFF. CDR3 bases: TGTGCCAGCAGCTCGAAAGGGGGCACTGAAGCTTTCTTT.

On this clonotype: This may arise from a read error, as a much more abundant clone is one base away. The V and J genes are TRBV29-1 and TRBJ1-2; possibly TRBD1 for D (5 bases). Trimming took off 7 bases at V and 5 bases at J, with 14 bases between the two ends. This CDR3 is built from 12 residues. The germline V gene has CDR1 SQVTM and CDR2 ANQGSEA. CDR3 sequence reads: CSARDGEYGYTF. DNA of the CDR3: TGCAGCGCCCGGGACGGGGAATATGGCTACACCTTC.

The chain couples TRBV6-4 to TRBJ1-6, with TRBD1 matching over 7 bases. V lost 0 bases, J lost 11 bases, and 13 bases stayed unmatched. Germline CDR1 reads MRHNA; CDR2 reads SNTAGT. The CDR3 consists of 17 residues. The DNA of the CDR3 is TGTGCCAGCAGTGACTCGGGGGTTCGTTTGGGACAGACACCCCTCCACTTT. Translating gives CASSDSGVRLGQTPLHF.

This chain connects TRBV10-3 to TRBJ2-5; D is possibly TRBD2 (6 bases). The J call is uncertain, as TRBJ2-7 better fits the DNA end. Germline CDR1 ENHRY, CDR2 SYGVKD. This CDR3 is 14 amino acids long. CDR3 in DNA: TGTGCCATCAGTGAAGGCCAGGAGGGCTGCGAGCAGTACTTC. Translated, it gives CAISEGQEGCEQYF.